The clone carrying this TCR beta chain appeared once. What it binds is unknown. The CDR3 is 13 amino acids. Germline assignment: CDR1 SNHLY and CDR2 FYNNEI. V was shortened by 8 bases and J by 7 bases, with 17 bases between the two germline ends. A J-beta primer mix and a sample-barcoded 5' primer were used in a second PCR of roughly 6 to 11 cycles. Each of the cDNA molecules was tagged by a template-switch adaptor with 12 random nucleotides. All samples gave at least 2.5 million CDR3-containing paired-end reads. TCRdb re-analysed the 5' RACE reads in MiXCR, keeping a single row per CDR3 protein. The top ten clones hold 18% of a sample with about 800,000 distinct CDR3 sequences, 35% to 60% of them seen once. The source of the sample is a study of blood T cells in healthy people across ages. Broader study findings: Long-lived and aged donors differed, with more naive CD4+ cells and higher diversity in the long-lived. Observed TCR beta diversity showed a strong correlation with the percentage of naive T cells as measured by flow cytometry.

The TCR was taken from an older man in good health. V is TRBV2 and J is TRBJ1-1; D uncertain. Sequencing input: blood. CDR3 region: CASHLARSLEAFF. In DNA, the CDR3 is TGTGCCAGCCACCTCGCCAGGAGCCTTGAAGCTTTCTTT. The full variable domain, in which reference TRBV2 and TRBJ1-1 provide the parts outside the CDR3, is EPEVTQTPSHQVTQMGQEVILRCVPISNHLYFYWYRQILGQKVEFLVSFYNNEISEKSEIFDDQFSVERPDGSNFTLKIRSTKLEDSAMYFCASHLARSLEAFFGQGTRLTVV.